The present T cell receptor (beta chain) was sequenced within a study of early T cells in non-severe SARS-CoV-2 infection. Background on the study: Unpaired chains resulted from sequencing bulk RNA of unsorted whole blood.

This clonotype showed up just a few times. The antigen is undetermined. This CDR3 region has 16 residues. Germline assignment: CDR1 LGHDT and CDR2 YNNKEL (reference sequence). The V segment lost 4 bases and the J segment 3 bases; nucleotides outside the gene matches: 11. Unique molecular identifiers were affixed to single, distinct cDNA molecules. TCRdb ran MiXCR on the 5' RACE reads and lists one entry per CDR3 protein. The data show about 100,000 distinct CDR3 sequences, roughly 13% seen once. Study results and caveats: VDJdb-based annotation leaned toward anti-spike CD8 responses and missed private and CD4 specificities.

The sequence was obtained from an adult who was a healthcare worker with PCR-confirmed SARS-CoV-2 infection or an uninfected control (not recorded which). Sequencing was done on a sample of whole blood. The rearrangement links TRBV3-1 to TRBJ1-1, with 7 bases identical to TRBD1. The CDR3 DNA sequence: TGTGCCAGCAGCCCCGGGACAGCGGGTGGGTACACTGAAGCTTTCTTT. This encodes CASSPGTAGGYTEAFF.